Reported below is one TCR beta chain. These data come from a study of T cell changes during pregnancy in multiple sclerosis. Clones were read by immunoSEQ multiplex PCR, and TCRdb kept only the in-frame ones, dropping some. The sample contains some 99,000 clones, about 92% of which appear only once. The germline V and J ends were trimmed by 10 bases and 6 bases, with 22 bases remaining between them. The CDR3 totals 14 residues. Germline values: CDR1 MDHEN, CDR2 SYDVKM. The material sequenced was peripheral blood, taken after pregnancy. V is TRBV28 and J is TRBJ2-7, with D tentatively TRBD2 (6 bases). The clonotype was recovered from a female donor in good health, enrolled as a control in a pregnancy study. In DNA form, the CDR3 reads TGTGCCACCCGAGCACAGCAGACTAGAACCGAGCAGTACTTC. Residues: CATRAQQTRTEQYF.